This TCR beta chain appears in the sequencing data of a study of CD8 T cells in Susac syndrome. Study-wide results and limits: The authors acknowledged that their TCR sequencing and HLA analysis involved a relatively small number of individuals. The authors found approximately 15 Susac-specific public clones in total CD8+ repertoires and about five in CD8+ TEMRA repertoires.

To note about this clonotype: What it recognizes is unknown.

RNA totalling roughly 0.45 to 1 ug underwent reverse transcription with random hexamers. An immunoSEQ multiplex PCR amplified TCR beta CDR3 over 54 Vbeta and 13 Jbeta. TCRdb ran MiXCR on the immunoSEQ multiplex PCR reads and lists one entry per CDR3 protein. The table shows 95,000 to 150,000 distinct CDR3 sequences, with roughly 94% occurring only once. Trimming removed 1 base from V and 7 bases from J; junction bases left unmatched: 7. Germline V gene sequence: CDR1 LGHNA, CDR2 YSLEER. This CDR3 is 15 amino acids long. The sample was CD8+ T cells from PBMCs. The chain combines TRBV4-3 with TRBJ2-1; 7 bases fit TRBD2. The TCR sequence derives from a human donor with Susac syndrome. The CDR3 reads CASSQVNGGRNEQFF. The CDR3, as DNA: TGCGCCAGCAGCCAAGTGAACGGGGGGAGGAATGAGCAGTTCTTC.